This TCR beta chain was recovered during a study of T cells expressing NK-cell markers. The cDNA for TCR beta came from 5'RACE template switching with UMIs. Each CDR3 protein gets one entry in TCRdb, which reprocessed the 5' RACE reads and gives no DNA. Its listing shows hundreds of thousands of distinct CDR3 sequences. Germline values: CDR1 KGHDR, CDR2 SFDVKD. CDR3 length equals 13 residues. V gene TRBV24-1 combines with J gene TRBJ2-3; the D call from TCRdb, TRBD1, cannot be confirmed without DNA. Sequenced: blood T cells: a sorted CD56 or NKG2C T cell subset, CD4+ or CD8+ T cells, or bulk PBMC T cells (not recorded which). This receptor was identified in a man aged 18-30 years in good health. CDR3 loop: CATSDYRDNTQYF.